A few counts support the clone carrying this T cell receptor (beta chain). The antigen is undetermined. These data come from a study of T cells in Graves' hyperthyroidism and ophthalmopathy. Study results and limitations: Among clonotypes expanded in thyroid above 0.001, most were also found in blood. Ophthalmopathy got predicted by the model a median approximately 6.3 months before its onset.

Regions amplified from RNA transcripts were the TCR beta CDR3 regions. The study used the HTBI primer set for a first-round RT-PCR of the TCR CDR3. TCRdb reanalysed the multiplex PCR reads using MiXCR and keeps one entry per CDR3 protein. The data contain around 270,000 distinct CDR3 sequences, approximately 18% of them singletons. Germline CDR1 and CDR2: DFQATT and SNEGSKA (reference sequence). This CDR3 is built from 14 residues. V lost 1 base, J lost 5 bases, and 4 bases stayed unmatched. J is TRBJ2-1 and V is TRBV20-1; 8 bases match TRBD1. This clonotype originated in a man between 45 and 60 years old with Graves' ophthalmopathy. The sequenced sample consisted of blood. CDR3 coding DNA: TGCAGTGCTAGAGGACAGGGGAATGACAATGAGCAGTTCTTC. Translation gives CSARGQGNDNEQFF.